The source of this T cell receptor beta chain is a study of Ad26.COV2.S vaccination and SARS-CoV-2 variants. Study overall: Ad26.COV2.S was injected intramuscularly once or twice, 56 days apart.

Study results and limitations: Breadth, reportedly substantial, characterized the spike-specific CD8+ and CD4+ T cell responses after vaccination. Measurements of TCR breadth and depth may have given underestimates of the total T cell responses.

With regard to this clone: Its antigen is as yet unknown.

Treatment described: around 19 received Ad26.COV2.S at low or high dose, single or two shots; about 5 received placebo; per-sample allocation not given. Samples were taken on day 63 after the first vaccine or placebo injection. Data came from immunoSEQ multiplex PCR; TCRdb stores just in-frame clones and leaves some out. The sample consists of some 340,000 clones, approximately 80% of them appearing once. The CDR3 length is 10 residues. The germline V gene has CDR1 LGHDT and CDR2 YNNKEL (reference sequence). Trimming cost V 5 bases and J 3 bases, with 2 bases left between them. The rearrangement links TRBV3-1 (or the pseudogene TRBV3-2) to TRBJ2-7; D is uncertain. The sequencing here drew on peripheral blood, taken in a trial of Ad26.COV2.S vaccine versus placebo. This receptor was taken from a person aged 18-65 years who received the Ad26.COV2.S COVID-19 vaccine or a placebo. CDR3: CASSNYEQYF. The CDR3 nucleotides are TGTGCCAGCAGCAACTACGAGCAGTACTTC.